This TCR beta chain came from a study of CD8 T cells in Susac syndrome. The V gene lost 2 bases and the J gene lost 6 bases, with 10 bases spanning the gap. Germline CDR1 is GTSNPN and CDR2 is SVGIG (reference sequence). The CDR3 spans 12 residues. cDNA came from roughly 0.53 to 1 ug RNA primed by random hexamers. Using its own MiXCR run on the immunoSEQ multiplex PCR reads, TCRdb lists one record per CDR3 protein. The sample records some 260,000 distinct CDR3 sequences, about 88% being singletons. CD8+ and CD4+ T cells from blood underwent TCR beta sequencing, which was carried out in a high-throughput format. The TEMRA cells underwent FACS enrichment, while the CD8+ and CD4+ T cells underwent negative isolation.

This sequence was found in a human donor with multiple sclerosis. Sequencing input: CD8+ T cells from PBMCs. The V gene is TRBV30, the J gene TRBJ1-1; D might be TRBD1 (6 bases). For the CDR3, the DNA is TGTGCCTGGAGTCGGGGGGCTGCTGAAGCTTTCTTT. Its translation: CAWSRGAAEAFF.